A selection of T cell receptor beta chains follows, all from one sample in a study of yellow fever vaccine responses in identical twins. Via MiXCR, TCRdb re-called the RT-PCR reads, giving one row per CDR3 protein. The sample lists about 18,000 distinct CDR3 sequences, roughly 60% occurring once. Here the sequenced sample was T cells from blood (PBMCs), unsorted or a sorted subset (not recorded which), taken before or after yellow fever vaccination (not recorded which). The receptor source for this set is a woman aged 18-35 years who received the yellow fever vaccine. Each CDR3 is given with its conserved first and last residue. A D gene is named only where the DNA matches it firmly. The listing skips clone size in some rows; elsewhere it reads once, few, many or a size class.

V: TRBV28; J: TRBJ2-1; D: TRBD2; size: few; length: 15; DNA: TGTGCCAGCAGCCTAGCGGGAGAAGCCTACAATGAGCAGTTCTTC; CDR3: CASSLAGEAYNEQFF
V: TRBV18; J: TRBJ1-5; D: -; size: -; length: 14; DNA: TGTGCCAGCTCGCCCCAAGCCATAAATCAGCCCCAGCATTTT; CDR3: CASSPQAINQPQHF
V: TRBV18; J: TRBJ1-4; D: TRBD1; size: once; length: 14; DNA: TGTGCCAGCTCACCACAGGGGGCGCTGGAAAAACTGTTTTTT; CDR3: CASSPQGALEKLFF
V: TRBV12-3/TRBV12-4; J: TRBJ2-3; D: -; size: -; length: 16; DNA: TGTGCCAGCTCGCCGGGCCGATCTATCATCACAGATACGCAGTATTTT; CDR3: CASSPGRSIITDTQYF
V: TRBV29-1; J: TRBJ1-1; D: TRBD1; size: -; length: 15; DNA: TGCAGCGTTGTGCAGACAGGGGGTTGGAACACTGAAGCTTTCTTT; CDR3: CSVVQTGGWNTEAFF
V: TRBV7-2; J: TRBJ2-3; D: -; size: -; length: 13; DNA: TGTGCCAGCAGCCCCCAACGCACAGATACGCAGTATTTT; CDR3: CASSPQRTDTQYF
V: TRBV9; J: TRBJ2-7; D: TRBD2; size: -; length: 16; DNA: TGTGCCAGCAGCCAAGGACTAGCGGGAGACACCTACGAGCAGTACTTC; CDR3: CASSQGLAGDTYEQYF
V: TRBV11-1; J: TRBJ2-2; D: TRBD2; size: -; length: 14; DNA: TGTGCCAGCAGCCCGGGACTAGCTCCCGGGGAGCTGTTTTTT; CDR3: CASSPGLAPGELFF
V: TRBV11-1; J: TRBJ2-1; D: -; size: -; length: 13; DNA: TGTGCCAGCAGCCCAGAGACCTACAATGAGCAGTTCTTC; CDR3: CASSPETYNEQFF
V: TRBV29-1; J: TRBJ2-7; D: -; size: -; length: 14; DNA: TGCAGCGTTAGGTCTAACCTCGGCGCCTACGAGCAGTACTTC; CDR3: CSVRSNLGAYEQYF
V: TRBV11-2; J: TRBJ2-5; D: TRBD2; size: -; length: 16; DNA: TGTGCCAGCAGCTTAGATACCGGCGGGGGAGCAGAGACCCAGTACTTC; CDR3: CASSLDTGGGAETQYF
V: TRBV12-2; J: TRBJ2-4; D: -; size: few; length: 17; DNA: TGTGCAAGTCGCTTAGTGACTACAGTTACCGCCAAAAACATTCAGTACTTC; CDR3: CASRLVTTVTAKNIQYF
V: TRBV19; J: TRBJ1-6; D: TRBD1; size: few; length: 14; DNA: TGTGCCAGTACCTTCGGGACAGTGAATTCACCCCTCCACTTT; CDR3: CASTFGTVNSPLHF
V: TRBV7-6; J: TRBJ2-5; D: -; size: -; length: 14; DNA: TGTGCCAGCAGCCCTCATCTAGTCCAAGAGACCCAGTACTTC; CDR3: CASSPHLVQETQYF
V: TRBV24-1; J: TRBJ2-3; D: TRBD2; size: once; length: 15; DNA: TGTGCCACCAGTAAGAGGGAGGGGCACACAGATACGCAGTATTTT; CDR3: CATSKREGHTDTQYF
V: TRBV2; J: TRBJ2-1; D: -; size: -; length: 13; DNA: TGTGCCAGCACCCGGGAGATAAACAATGAGCAGTTCTTC; CDR3: CASTREINNEQFF
V: TRBV2; J: TRBJ1-6; D: -; size: -; length: 15; DNA: TGTGCCAGCAGGACTGGAACAGGCAATAATTCACCCCTCCACTTT; CDR3: CASRTGTGNNSPLHF